Listed below are T cell receptor beta chains from one sample, sequenced in a study of blood T cell repertoires in COVID-19. Sequenced by immunoSEQ multiplex PCR; TCRdb stores in-frame clones only, minus some. The repertoire has roughly 110,000 clones, approximately 91% of them found once; the top ten carry 8% to 9%. Sequenced sample: peripheral blood. The receptor source for this set is a woman between 65 and 79 years old who had recovered from COVID-19. Each CDR3 is given with its conserved first and last residue. The D gene is left open where the match is weak. The listing skips clone size in some rows; elsewhere it reads once, few, many or a size class.

>TRBD1|NA|TRBJ2-1|TRBV27
TGTGCCAGCAGTCCTCCCGGGACAGGGGTATCCAATGAGCAGTTCTTC
CASSPPGTGVSNEQFF
>NA|NA|TRBJ2-4|TRBV7-3
TGTGCCAGCAGCTTAGGGTCCGGGAGAGGGAACATTCAGTACTTC
CASSLGSGRGNIQYF
>NA|NA|TRBJ2-5|TRBV9
TGTGCCAGCAGCCCCCGCTTCGGGGGAGAGACCCAGTACTTC
CASSPRFGGETQYF
>NA|NA|TRBJ2-2|TRBV9
TGTGCCAGCAGCGTAACGGGGGACCTCGGGGAGCTGTTTTTT
CASSVTGDLGELFF
>NA|NA|TRBJ1-1|TRBV7-2
TGTGCCAGCAGCTTAGAAGGGGGTAGACGGACTGAAGCTTTCTTT
CASSLEGGRRTEAFF
>NA|NA|TRBJ2-1|TRBV29-1
TGCAGCGCAGATCTCGCTAAGCGGCCTACCTACAATGAGCAGTTCTTC
CSADLAKRPTYNEQFF
>TRBD2|NA|TRBJ2-2|TRBV5-8
TGTGCCAGCAGCTTGCGGGGGGCCGGGGAGCTGTTTTTT
CASSLRGAGELFF
>TRBD1|NA|TRBJ1-4|TRBV5-6
TGTGCCAGCAGCAAGACAGGGCCTGGGGAAAAACTGTTTTTT
CASSKTGPGEKLFF
>NA|NA|TRBJ1-5|TRBV3-1/TRBV3-2
TGTGCCAGCAGCCAAGGATGGGGTAGGGAGGGGGTTCAGCCCCAGCATTTT
CASSQGWGREGVQPQHF
>TRBD2|NA|TRBJ2-2|TRBV6-6
TGTGCCAGCAGATATAGCGGGCATAACCCTCCCGGGGAGCTGTTTTTT
CASRYSGHNPPGELFF
>NA|NA|TRBJ2-1|TRBV5-6
TGTGCCAGCAGCTCCAGAGCGGGTCTTTACAATGAGCAGTTCTTC
CASSSRAGLYNEQFF
>NA|NA|TRBJ1-1|TRBV19
TGTGCCAGTAGTATGAGACCTATGAGGGCTGAAGCTTTCTTT
CASSMRPMRAEAFF
>TRBD2|NA|TRBJ2-1|TRBV7-3
TGTGCCAGCAGCTTACGCAGCGGGGGGGCCCATGAGCAGTTCTTC
CASSLRSGGAHEQFF
>NA|NA|TRBJ1-2|TRBV9
TGTGCCAGCAGCGTCTCCCAGGGCCACTCCTATGGCTACACCTTC
CASSVSQGHSYGYTF
>TRBD2|NA|TRBJ2-1|TRBV4-3
TGCGCCAGCAGCCCCCAGACTAGCGGGAGGGATGAGCAGTTCTTC
CASSPQTSGRDEQFF
>NA|NA|TRBJ1-6|TRBV7-3
TGTGCCAGCAGCGCCCAGAAGGCAGGGGCCGGGTCACCCCTCCACTTT
CASSAQKAGAGSPLHF
>TRBD1|NA|TRBJ2-2|TRBV7-9
TGTGCCAGCAGCTTAATTGGACAGGGGAGTCCCGGGGAGCTGTTTTTT
CASSLIGQGSPGELFF
>TRBD2|NA|TRBJ2-1|TRBV7-8
TGTGCCAGCAGCTTTATAGCGGGGGGCCAAAATGAGCAGTTCTTC
CASSFIAGGQNEQFF
>NA|NA|TRBJ1-5|TRBV18
TGTGCCAGCTCACCAGTCCTTAACCGAGGGGGTGGTCAGCCCCAGCATTTT
CASSPVLNRGGGQPQHF
>NA|NA|TRBJ2-3|TRBV11-2
TGTGCCAGCAGCCCAAGAGGGTTAACCCCAGATACGCAGTATTTT
CASSPRGLTPDTQYF
>NA|NA|TRBJ1-2|TRBV27
TGTGCCAGCAGCCCGGGGAGGCTGAGCTATGGCTACACCTTC
CASSPGRLSYGYTF
>TRBD2|NA|TRBJ2-1|TRBV7-2
TGTGCCAGCACCTTGGGGATAGCGGGGGGATGGAATGAGCAGTTCTTC
CASTLGIAGGWNEQFF
>TRBD1|few|TRBJ2-7|TRBV6-1
TGTGCCAGCAGTGGGCCCCGGGACAGTAAACGGGACGAGCAGTACTTC
CASSGPRDSKRDEQYF
>NA|NA|TRBJ2-3|TRBV27
TGTGCCAGCAGTTTTATGGGCCAGGCCCCTAGCACAGATACGCAGTATTTT
CASSFMGQAPSTDTQYF
>NA|NA|TRBJ1-2|TRBV6-2/TRBV6-3
TGTGCCAGCAGTATCGACAGTAACTATGGCTACACCTTC
CASSIDSNYGYTF
>NA|NA|TRBJ1-1|TRBV12-3/TRBV12-4
TGTGCCAGCATAACACGCCTGACAGGTGAAGCTTTCTTT
CASITRLTGEAFF
>TRBD1|NA|TRBJ2-1|TRBV4-2
TGTGCCAGCAGCCCCGGGACAGGGGTTGGTAATGGTGGGAATGAGCAGTTCTTC
CASSPGTGVGNGGNEQFF
>NA|NA|TRBJ2-1|TRBV27
TGTGCCAGCAGGGCAAATTACAATGAGCAGTTCTTC
CASRANYNEQFF
>TRBD1|NA|TRBJ1-4|TRBV7-6
TGTGCCAGCAGCTTAGTCGGCAGGGGGCTACTAACTAATGAAAAACTGTTTTTT
CASSLVGRGLLTNEKLFF
>NA|NA|TRBJ1-2|TRBV6-2/TRBV6-3
TGTGCCAGCAGTGACCCCCAGGGGACCCATGTTAACTATGGCTACACCTTC
CASSDPQGTHVNYGYTF
>NA|NA|TRBJ2-6|TRBV5-6
TGTGCCAGCAGCCCCCAAGCAAGCTCTGGGGCCAACGTCCTGACTTTC
CASSPQASSGANVLTF
>NA|NA|TRBJ1-2|TRBV25-1
TGTGCCAGCAGTGAAGCAGGGAACAGGGCCCTTAGCGGCTACACCTTC
CASSEAGNRALSGYTF
>TRBD1|NA|TRBJ1-4|TRBV27
TGTGCCAGCAGTTCCGGGACAGTGAATGAAAAACTGTTTTTT
CASSSGTVNEKLFF
>NA|NA|TRBJ2-7|TRBV5-1
TGCGCCAGCAGCTTGGCACAGGGCTACGAGCAGTACTTC
CASSLAQGYEQYF
>TRBD2|NA|TRBJ2-5|TRBV19
TGTGCCAGTAGTAGGGGGGGTCCGCAAGAGACCCAGTACTTC
CASSRGGPQETQYF
>TRBD2|NA|TRBJ2-7|TRBV12-3/TRBV12-4
TGTGCCAGCACCTGGGGGGGGGACTACGAGCAGTACTTC
CASTWGGDYEQYF
>TRBD1|NA|TRBJ2-1|TRBV19
TGTGCCAGTAGTATAAGGGACAGGGCTGAGCAGTTCTTC
CASSIRDRAEQFF
>NA|NA|TRBJ2-3|TRBV23-1
TGCGCCAGCAGTCAATACAGCCGAACTAGCACAGATACGCAGTATTTT
CASSQYSRTSTDTQYF
>NA|NA|TRBJ1-1|TRBV6-2/TRBV6-3
TGTGCCAGCAGTTATCATTCTGCGGACACTGAAGCTTTCTTT
CASSYHSADTEAFF
>NA|medium-sized|TRBJ2-2|TRBV28
TGTGCCAGCAGCCCTACCAACACCGGGGAGCTGTTTTTT
CASSPTNTGELFF
>NA|NA|TRBJ1-1|TRBV28
TGTGCCAGCAGTTTATCCAGAGGCACTGAAGCTTTCTTT
CASSLSRGTEAFF
>NA|NA|TRBJ1-2|TRBV7-9
TGTGCCAGCAGCTTAACGGGGTATGATGGCTACACCTTC
CASSLTGYDGYTF
>TRBD1|NA|TRBJ1-2|TRBV6-5
TGTGCCAGCAGTTACCTACGGACAGGGGGAAGCTATGGCTACACCTTC
CASSYLRTGGSYGYTF
>TRBD1|NA|TRBJ2-5|TRBV7-9
TGTGCCAGCAGCTTAGAACAGGGGGAGACCCAGTACTTC
CASSLEQGETQYF
>NA|NA|TRBJ1-5|TRBV24-1
TGTGCCACCAGAGGACCCGGGCGAGGGAATCAGCCCCAGCATTTT
CATRGPGRGNQPQHF
>TRBD1|NA|TRBJ1-4|TRBV4-3
TGCGCCAGCAGCCAAGCCGGACAGGGAGGCGAAAAACTGTTTTTT
CASSQAGQGGEKLFF